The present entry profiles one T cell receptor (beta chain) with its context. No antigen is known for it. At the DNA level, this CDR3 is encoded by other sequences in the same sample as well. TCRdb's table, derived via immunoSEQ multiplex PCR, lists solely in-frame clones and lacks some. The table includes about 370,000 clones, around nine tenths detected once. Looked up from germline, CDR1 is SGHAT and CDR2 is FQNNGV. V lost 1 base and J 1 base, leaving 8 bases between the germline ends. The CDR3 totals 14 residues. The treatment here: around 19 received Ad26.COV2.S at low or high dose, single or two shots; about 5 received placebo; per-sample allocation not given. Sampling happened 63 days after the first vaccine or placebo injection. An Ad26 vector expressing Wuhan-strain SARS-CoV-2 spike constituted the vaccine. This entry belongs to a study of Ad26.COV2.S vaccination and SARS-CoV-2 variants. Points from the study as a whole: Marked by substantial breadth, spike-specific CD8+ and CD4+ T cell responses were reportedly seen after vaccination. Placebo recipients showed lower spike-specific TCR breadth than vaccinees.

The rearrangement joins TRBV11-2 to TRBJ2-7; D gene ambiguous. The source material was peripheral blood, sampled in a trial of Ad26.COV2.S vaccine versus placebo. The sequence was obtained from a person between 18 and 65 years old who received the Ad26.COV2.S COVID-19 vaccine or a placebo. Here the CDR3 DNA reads TGTGCCAGCAGCTTAGGTTACGGATCCTACGAGCAGTACTTC. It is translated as CASSLGYGSYEQYF.